This passage covers 32 T cell receptor beta chains from one sample sequenced in a study of blood T cell repertoires in COVID-19. Only in-frame clones appear in the TCRdb table, and some are missing; sequencing was by immunoSEQ multiplex PCR. Among some 46,000 clones listed, approximately 85% were seen once. The specimen sequenced was peripheral blood. The receptors were gathered from a man aged 60 to 75 with acute or convalescent COVID-19.

The gene calls are TRBV28 and TRBJ2-7, with 9 bases fitting TRBD1. Per the germline V gene, CDR1 is MDHEN and CDR2 is SYDVKM. The length of the CDR3 is 16 residues. V was clipped by 5 bases and J by 2 bases; unmatched bases: 10. The CDR3 loop is CASSAPGQGFPYEQYF. The CDR3 nucleotides are TGTGCCAGCAGTGCGCCGGGACAGGGCTTCCCCTACGAGCAGTACTTC.

The gene calls are TRBV15 and TRBJ2-5; 8 nucleotides match TRBD2. The CDR3 consists of 15 residues. The V and J ends lost 1 base and 5 bases, in that order; junction bases with no gene match: 6. Looked up from germline, CDR1 is LNHNV and CDR2 is YYDKDF (reference sequence). CDR3 in amino acids: CATSRGGTRGETQYF. The CDR3 DNA is TGTGCCACCAGCAGAGGTGGGACTAGGGGGGAGACCCAGTACTTC.

The chain uses TRBV6-6 and TRBJ2-3, with 9 positions matching TRBD1. Trimming took 0 bases from V and 5 from J; bases not matched to a gene: 6. The CDR3 runs 16 residues. The germline gives CDR1 MNHNY, CDR2 SVGAGI (reference sequence). CDR3 coding DNA: TGTGCCAGCAGTTACTCGACAGGGGGACGCGGAGATACGCAGTATTTT. As protein: CASSYSTGGRGDTQYF.

This chain connects TRBV11-1 to TRBJ2-7; D may be TRBD2 (5 bases). Trimming shortened V by 4 bases and J by 3 bases, and 16 bases separated the two germline ends. The CDR3 extends over 15 amino acids. The germline gives CDR1 SGHAT, CDR2 FQDESV (reference sequence). CDR3 protein: CASSSLIGSGYEQYF. CDR3 DNA: TGTGCCAGCAGCTCCCTTATAGGGAGTGGCTACGAGCAGTACTTC.

The CDR3 DNA sequence: TGCGCCAGCAGTGAGTCGACTCTAGCGGGAGCGGGCCAGCGTACCCAGTACTTC. Encoded protein: CASSESTLAGAGQRTQYF. This chain uses TRBV10-1 with TRBJ2-5; TRBD2 matches at 10 bases. After removal of 0 bases from V and 8 bases from J, the junction contained 15 bases not matched to a gene. Per the germline V gene, CDR1 is WNHNN and CDR2 is SYGVQD (reference sequence). This CDR3 spans 18 amino acids.

The chain carries TRBV19 and TRBJ2-3; D gene ambiguous. Germline V gene sequence: CDR1 LNHDA, CDR2 SQIVND (reference sequence). Trimming took 3 bases from V and 4 from J, leaving 11 bases between them. This CDR3 comprises 14 residues. DNA for the CDR3: TGTGCCAGTAGTATCCGGCGGAGTGCAGATACGCAGTATTTT. It is translated as CASSIRRSADTQYF.

The chain recombines TRBV9 with TRBJ1-2; TRBD1 might be the D (5 bases). V was pared by 0 bases and J by 6 bases, with 12 bases between. The V gene's germline CDR1 is SGDLS and CDR2 YYNGEE. CDR3 length: 14 residues. This CDR3 is CASSVGGGVHGYTF. DNA for the CDR3: TGTGCCAGCAGCGTAGGAGGAGGGGTGCATGGCTACACCTTC.

The chain is built from TRBV6-5 and TRBJ2-2, with TRBD2 as a possible D gene (5 bases). Germline values: CDR1 MNHEY, CDR2 SVGAGI. V was cut by 4 bases and J by 7 bases, with 13 bases left in between. The CDR3 runs 14 residues. CDR3 region: CASSFDTGGGELFF. The CDR3 nucleotides are TGTGCCAGCAGTTTTGACACCGGAGGCGGGGAGCTGTTTTTT.

The chain recombines TRBV7-8 with TRBJ1-1; a possible D gene is TRBD1 (6 bases). V was trimmed by 5 bases and J by 4 bases, leaving 20 bases between them. Per the germline V gene, CDR1 is SGHVS and CDR2 is FQNEAQ. There are 16 residues in the CDR3. The CDR3 nucleotides are TGTGCCAGCAGCCGAGTGGGCGCGGGGGCAGGCACTGAAGCTTTCTTT. It is translated as CASSRVGAGAGTEAFF.

The chain links TRBV19 to TRBJ1-5; possible D gene TRBD1, 5 bases. The length of the CDR3 is 15 residues. Trimming removed 1 base from V and 0 bases from J, with 7 bases in between. CDR1 and CDR2 (germline): LNHDA, SQIVND (reference sequence). In DNA, the CDR3 is TGTGCCAGTAGTATAGTAGGGGTTAGCAATCAGCCCCAGCATTTT. This translates into CASSIVGVSNQPQHF.

Only one count was recorded for this clone. The V gene is TRBV4-2, the J gene TRBJ2-2, with D possibly being TRBD2 (6 bases). The germline V gene has CDR1 LGHNA and CDR2 YNFKEQ. Trimming removed 4 bases from V and 4 bases from J, with 16 bases in between. The CDR3 has 16 amino acids. CDR3 DNA sequence: TGTGCCAGCAGCCGGACGGCAGGGAGGTTCACCGGGGAGCTGTTTTTT. Translated: CASSRTAGRFTGELFF.

This clone was seen a few times. The J gene is TRBJ2-1, the V gene TRBV5-1; 7 bases line up with TRBD2. V was pared by 6 bases and J by 8 bases, with 11 bases of the junction left unmatched. Germline V gene lookup returns CDR1 SGHRS and CDR2 YFSETQ. CDR3 length: 14 amino acids. The CDR3 nucleotides read TGCGCCAGCACCGGGGACTACCTCGGTGATGAGCAGTTCTTC. Translating it yields CASTGDYLGDEQFF.

DNA of the CDR3: TGTGCCACCAGCAGAGACCCCATTGAGCAGTTCTTC. Translating gives CATSRDPIEQFF. The chain joins TRBV15 to TRBJ2-1; D gene unclear. V lost 0 bases and J 9 bases, leaving 6 bases between the germline ends. CDR1 is LNHNV and CDR2 is YYDKDF in the germline V gene (reference sequence). CDR3 size: 12 residues. The complete variable domain, with remaining parts taken from reference TRBV15 and TRBJ2-1, reads DAMVIQNPRYQVTQFGKPVTLSCSQTLNHNVMYWYQQKSSQAPKLLFHYYDKDFNNEADTPDNFQSRRPNTSFCFLDIRSPGLGDTAMYLCATSRDPIEQFFGPGTRLTVL.

This clone was found once. This chain links TRBV28 with TRBJ1-5; TRBD1 might be the D (6 bases). The germline CDR1 and CDR2 sequences are MDHEN and SYDVKM. V was clipped by 5 bases and J by 2 bases, with 16 bases between them. This CDR3 contains 16 residues. The CDR3 DNA reads TGTGCCAGCAGTCCCCCGGGGGGGCTCGGCAATCAGCCCCAGCATTTT. It is translated as CASSPPGGLGNQPQHF.

The chain links TRBV9 to TRBJ1-3; TRBD1 matches 9 bases. This CDR3 region has 16 residues. V lost 2 bases to trimming and J lost 4 bases; unmatched junction nucleotides: 7. From germline, CDR1 is SGDLS and CDR2 YYNGEE. The CDR3 protein is CASSVSGQGRGNTIYF. CDR3 in DNA: TGTGCCAGCAGCGTCAGCGGACAGGGGCGGGGAAACACCATATATTTT.

This chain links TRBV19 with TRBJ1-2; D may be TRBD1 (6 bases). This CDR3 region has 12 residues. Germline values: CDR1 LNHDA, CDR2 SQIVND (reference sequence). V lost 6 bases and J 7 bases, leaving 12 bases between the germline ends. The CDR3 region has the DNA TGTGCCAGTAGGGAGGACAGTCGTGGCTACACCTTC. It specifies CASREDSRGYTF. The variable domain in full, completed from reference TRBV19 and TRBJ1-2, reads DGGITQSPKYLFRKEGQNVTLSCEQNLNHDAMYWYRQDPGQGLRLIYYSQIVNDFQKGDIAEGYSVSREKKESFPLTVTSAQKNPTAFYLCASREDSRGYTFGSGTRLTVV.

The rearrangement uses TRBV24-1 and TRBJ2-7, with D perhaps matching TRBD2 (5 bases). CDR1 KGHDR and CDR2 SFDVKD come from the germline V gene. V lost 3 bases, J lost 0 bases, and 11 bases lay in between. CDR3 length: 15 residues. The CDR3 DNA reads TGTGCCACCAGTGATCCCGGGATAGGCTCCTACGAGCAGTACTTC. Amino acids: CATSDPGIGSYEQYF.

In this sample, this clone is medium-sized. The CDR3 DNA follows: TGTGCCAGCAGTTTATCGGACAGTCTCTACGAGCAGTACTTC. This gives the protein CASSLSDSLYEQYF. The rearrangement links TRBV27 to TRBJ2-7; D is perhaps TRBD1 (6 bases). V was clipped by 0 bases and J by 3 bases, with 9 bases between them. Germline V gene data show CDR1 as MNHEY and CDR2 as SMNVEV (reference sequence). This CDR3 is built from 14 residues.

The chain uses TRBV28 and TRBJ2-2; D ambiguous. V lost 3 bases and J lost 3, with 8 bases in between. Germline V gene lookup returns CDR1 MDHEN and CDR2 SYDVKM. The CDR3 runs to 14 residues. The CDR3 loop is CASSLRQYTGELFF. The CDR3 nucleotides are TGTGCCAGCAGTTTGAGGCAGTACACCGGGGAGCTGTTTTTT.

The chain has TRBV29-1 and TRBJ2-5, with 7 nucleotides matching TRBD1. Germline V gene data show CDR1 as SQVTM and CDR2 as ANQGSEA. The CDR3 consists of 12 residues. The V gene end was trimmed by 6 bases and the J gene end by 2 bases; junction bases not matched to a gene: 3. CDR3 nucleotide sequence: TGCAGCGTAAGACAGGGTCAAGAGACCCAGTACTTC. This sequence encodes CSVRQGQETQYF.

The chain uses TRBV28 and TRBJ1-2; possible D gene TRBD1, 6 bases. The CDR3 extends over 16 amino acids. V gave up 1 base and J gave up 2 bases, with 14 bases separating them. Germline V gene data show CDR1 as MDHEN and CDR2 as SYDVKM. CDR3 in DNA: TGTGCCAGCAGTTTATTAGGAGCGAGGGGGAACTATGGCTACACCTTC. Protein sequence: CASSLLGARGNYGYTF.

The chain's CDR3 is CASSEDSTRQPQHF. In nucleotides, the CDR3 is TGTGCCAGCAGTGAAGACTCCACTCGTCAGCCCCAGCATTTT. This chain uses TRBV25-1 with TRBJ1-5; no clear D. Germline values: CDR1 MGHDK, CDR2 SYGVNS. CDR3 length: 14 residues. V was shortened by 2 bases and J by 6 bases, with 11 bases between the two germline ends.

This clone was recorded once. The chain recombines TRBV28 with TRBJ2-1; 10 positions agree with TRBD2. Germline V gives CDR1 MDHEN, CDR2 SYDVKM. This CDR3 comprises 17 residues. J lost 1 base, V lost 9 bases, and 12 bases had no gene match. DNA of the CDR3: TGTGCCAGTCACCAACTAGCGGGAACCGTTTCCTACAATGAGCAGTTCTTC. It yields the protein CASHQLAGTVSYNEQFF.

This chain links TRBV3-1 (or the pseudogene TRBV3-2) with TRBJ2-7; D is possibly TRBD1 (5 bases). The CDR3 is 14 residues long. Germline-derived CDR1 and CDR2 are LGHDT and YNNKEL (reference sequence). With 4 bases removed from V and 4 bases from J, the gap between germline ends came to 14 bases. The CDR3 region is CASSRVGAGYEQYF. DNA for the CDR3: TGTGCCAGCAGCCGGGTAGGGGCCGGGTACGAGCAGTACTTC.

The CDR3 DNA sequence: TGTGCCAGCAGCCAACCCCCCAACAGGGCAGGGGCTTTCTTT. Its protein is CASSQPPNRAGAFF. The chain couples TRBV28 to TRBJ1-1; TRBD1 might be the D (6 bases). The V and J ends lost 6 bases and 11 bases respectively, with 22 bases between them. The germline CDR1 and CDR2 sequences are MDHEN and SYDVKM. This CDR3 is 14 amino acids long.

The genes are TRBV5-1 and TRBJ2-3; 8 nucleotides agree with TRBD1. The germline CDR1 and CDR2 sequences are SGHRS and YFSETQ. V lost 0 bases, J lost 5 bases, and 8 bases stayed unmatched. CDR3 length: 16 residues. CDR3 bases: TGCGCCAGCAGCTTGGTTTTCCAGGGGGCGGGAGATACGCAGTATTTT. This gives the protein CASSLVFQGAGDTQYF.

J is TRBJ2-1 and V is TRBV11-1; 9 nucleotides align to TRBD2. CDR3 length: 14 residues. Germline CDR1 and CDR2: SGHAT and FQDESV (reference sequence). The J segment lost 3 bases and the V segment lost 4 bases, leaving 1 base of the junction unmatched. The CDR3 region has the DNA TGTGCCAGCAGCTCTAGCGGGAACTACAATGAGCAGTTCTTC. It translates to CASSSSGNYNEQFF.

This chain joins TRBV4-2 and TRBJ2-4; D remains ambiguous. CDR1 is LGHNA and CDR2 is YNFKEQ in the germline V gene. The CDR3 runs 16 residues. Trimming stripped 0 bases from V and 6 bases from J, with 15 bases between. CDR3 DNA: TGTGCCAGCAGCCAAGAAACGGGTCCCGTTTCAAACATTCAGTACTTC. This sequence encodes CASSQETGPVSNIQYF.

J is TRBJ2-7 and V is TRBV2; 11 positions agree with TRBD1. CDR3 length: 14 amino acids. Germline V gene data show CDR1 as SNHLY and CDR2 as FYNNEI. V lost 7 bases to trimming and J lost 9 bases; unmatched junction nucleotides: 11. In DNA, the CDR3 is TGTGCCAGCATCGAATGGGACAGGGGGGCTGGGCAGTACTTC. Encoded protein: CASIEWDRGAGQYF.

This clone was counted between two and nine times. The chain links TRBV10-3 to TRBJ2-7; 8 bases map to TRBD1. V dropped 10 bases and J dropped 5; count of bases not matched to a gene: 7. The CDR3 consists of 12 residues. Per germline, CDR1 ENHRY and CDR2 SYGVKD. CDR3 region: CATKTGDDEQYF. The CDR3 coding sequence is TGTGCCACCAAGACAGGGGACGACGAGCAGTACTTC.

The rearrangement links TRBV29-1 to TRBJ1-4; 10 bases line up with TRBD1. Germline CDR1 reads SQVTM; CDR2 reads ANQGSEA. The CDR3 contains 17 residues. The DNA for the CDR3 is TGCAGTTTTCTTAAACCCTCCGGGACAGGGGTTGGTGAAAAACTGTTTTTT. Its protein is CSFLKPSGTGVGEKLFF.

The chain recombines TRBV7-2 with TRBJ2-3; 7 bases line up with TRBD2. This CDR3 contains 15 residues. With 1 base clipped from V and 4 bases from J, the junction kept 5 bases outside the gene matches. Germline V lookup: CDR1 SGHTA, CDR2 FQGNSA. CDR3 in amino acids: CASSLVSGMPDTQYF. CDR3 sequence (DNA): TGTGCCAGCAGCTTAGTCAGCGGGATGCCAGATACGCAGTATTTT.